Shown below are 16 T cell receptor beta chains from a single sample sequenced in a study of T cell repertoires in cytomegalovirus infection. TCRdb itself ran the reads through MiXCR, one entry per CDR3 protein. The sample holds around 800,000 distinct CDR3 sequences, 32% seen once. No antigen is known for these receptors. Specimen: cultured CD8+ T cells from PBMCs, collected from culture after CMV antigen stimulation. The receptors were gathered from a human donor in good health (CMV status not recorded). Some clones in this sample may be carry-over from other donors' samples.

The chain employs TRBV12-3 or TRBV12-4 and TRBJ1-5; D unclear. The CDR3 extends over 12 amino acids. The ends were cut back, 11 bases at V and 4 bases at J, with 12 bases in the middle. CDR3 sequence (DNA): TGTGCCGGCACGTTTCGGAATCAGCCCCAGCATTTT. Translated, it gives CAGTFRNQPQHF.

V gene TRBV28 combines with J gene TRBJ1-2; no firm D call. Germline-derived CDR1 and CDR2 are MDHEN and SYDVKM. With 6 bases removed from V and 4 bases from J, the gap between germline ends came to 18 bases. This CDR3 region has 15 residues. CDR3 bases: TGTGCCAGCAGCACCCCGTCCGGAATCCGCTATGGCTACACCTTC. It yields the protein CASSTPSGIRYGYTF.

The chain employs TRBV19 and TRBJ2-1; no firm D call. Germline assignment: CDR1 LNHDA and CDR2 SQIVND (reference sequence). This CDR3 has 15 residues. V lost 1 base and J 0 bases, leaving 7 bases between the germline ends. The CDR3 loop reads CASSIARSSYNEQFF. For the CDR3, the DNA is TGTGCCAGTAGTATAGCCCGAAGCTCCTACAATGAGCAGTTCTTC.

CDR3 amino acids: CASSPDRGDGYTF. DNA for the CDR3: TGTGCCAGCTCTCCTGACAGGGGTGACGGCTACACCTTC. This rearrangement joins TRBV18 to TRBJ1-2; TRBD1 aligns across 8 bases. From germline, CDR1 is KGHSH and CDR2 LQKENI. This CDR3 has 13 residues. Trimming cost V 6 bases and J 8 bases; bases outside gene matches: 8. Supplemented by reference TRBV18 and TRBJ1-2, the full variable domain reads NAGVMQNPRHLVRRRGQEARLRCSPMKGHSHVYWYRQLPEEGLKFMVYLQKENIIDESGMPKERFSAEFPKEGPSILRIQQVVRGDSAAYFCASSPDRGDGYTFGSGTRLTVV.

The rearrangement uses TRBV20-1 and TRBJ2-7; D is ambiguous. Trimming removed 0 bases from V and 1 base from J, with 16 bases in between. This CDR3 contains 16 residues. The germline CDR1 and CDR2 sequences are DFQATT and SNEGSKA (reference sequence). CDR3 loop: CSARDLKGTRSYEQYF. The CDR3 DNA reads as TGCAGTGCTAGAGATTTGAAAGGTACTCGGTCCTACGAGCAGTACTTC.

CDR3 region: CASSLFRASEAFF. The CDR3 nucleotides read TGTGCCAGCAGTTTATTCCGGGCCTCTGAAGCTTTCTTT. The V call is TRBV28, the J call TRBJ1-1; no definite D call. Germline loops: CDR1 MDHEN, CDR2 SYDVKM. Trimming shortened V by 1 base and J by 6 bases, and 9 bases separated the two germline ends. The CDR3 is 13 amino acids.

This chain joins TRBV6-5 and TRBJ1-4, with 7 nucleotides matching TRBD1. Germline CDR1 is MNHEY and CDR2 is SVGAGI. The CDR3 spans 17 residues. J lost 8 bases, V lost 2 bases, and 14 bases had no gene match. The chain's CDR3 is CASSYEGFTGDGEKLFF. The CDR3 region has the DNA TGTGCCAGCAGTTACGAAGGGTTTACAGGGGACGGCGAAAAACTGTTTTTT.

The V call is TRBV7-6, the J call TRBJ2-2; no reliable D call. V shed 2 bases and J shed 6 bases, with 7 bases lying between them. Germline V gene sequence: CDR1 SGHVS, CDR2 FNYEAQ. This CDR3 has 13 amino acids. CDR3 sequence: CASSLSLAGELFF. CDR3 in DNA: TGTGCCAGCAGCTTATCTCTGGCCGGGGAGCTGTTTTTT.

The chain employs TRBV29-1 and TRBJ2-1; a possible D gene is TRBD1 (6 bases). Trimming removed 5 bases from V and 2 bases from J, with 13 bases in between. Germline loops: CDR1 SQVTM, CDR2 ANQGSEA. The CDR3 sequence is 14 residues long. The DNA of the CDR3 is TGCAGCGTTAGTGCAGGGGCGCCCTACAATGAGCAGTTCTTC. Translation gives CSVSAGAPYNEQFF.

This chain links TRBV12-3 or TRBV12-4 with TRBJ1-2; D is ambiguous. Trimming removed 3 bases from V and 8 bases from J, with 13 bases in between. The CDR3 runs to 13 residues. CDR3 loop: CASSFSGVEGYTF. CDR3 sequence (DNA): TGTGCCAGCAGTTTCTCTGGTGTGGAAGGCTACACCTTC.

Of note for this clonotype: The CDR3 does not close with the conserved phenylalanine or tryptophan, likely indicating a read error. This rearrangement joins TRBV4-1 to TRBJ1-2, with 7 bases aligning to TRBD1. Germline V gene sequence: CDR1 MGHRA, CDR2 YSYEKL. V shed 0 bases, J shed 0 bases, and the junction held 4 bases outside the gene matches. The CDR3 consists of 16 residues. Here the CDR3 reads CASSQEGQRSNYGYTS. CDR3 DNA: TGCGCCAGCAGCCAAGAGGGACAGCGTTCTAACTATGGCTACACCTCC.

This clonotype was seen more than once but under ten times. The chain recombines TRBV4-1 with TRBJ2-7; TRBD1 matches 7 bases. CDR1 is MGHRA, CDR2 YSYEKL, per germline. Germline trimming cut 1 base from V and 3 bases from J; bases unmatched to any gene: 6. This CDR3 contains 15 residues. This CDR3 is CASSQAPGGGYEQYF. CDR3 coding DNA: TGCGCCAGCAGCCAAGCGCCAGGGGGTGGCTACGAGCAGTACTTC.

This clonotype came up a few times. This chain connects TRBV29-1 to TRBJ2-3; unclear D gene. Trimming left V 2 bases short and J 5 bases short, with 20 bases between. Germline loops: CDR1 SQVTM, CDR2 ANQGSEA. CDR3 length: 16 amino acids. CDR3 region: CSVETPTGSPIDTQYF. Written as DNA, the CDR3 is TGCAGCGTTGAAACACCCACTGGCTCGCCGATAGATACGCAGTATTTT.

This chain joins TRBV20-1 and TRBJ1-3; TRBD1 matches 8 bases. The CDR3 spans 17 residues. V was clipped by 1 base and J by 2 bases; unmatched bases: 10. Germline-derived CDR1 and CDR2 are DFQATT and SNEGSKA (reference sequence). CDR3 residues: CSARGTGKSVTGNTIYF. For the CDR3, the DNA is TGCAGTGCTAGAGGGACAGGGAAGTCGGTAACTGGAAACACCATATATTTT.

This clonotype was seen a few times. CDR3 coding DNA: TGCAGTGCCCTCGAACCGTACAGAAGAAGCTCCTACAATGAGCAGTTCTTC. This gives the protein CSALEPYRRSSYNEQFF. V and J are TRBV20-1 and TRBJ2-1; D is uncertain. Germline CDR1 DFQATT, CDR2 SNEGSKA (reference sequence). V lost 6 bases and J lost 0, with 21 bases in between. The CDR3 runs 17 residues.

This clonotype was seen more than once but under ten times. The chain carries TRBV27 and TRBJ2-2; D is possibly TRBD2 (6 bases). This CDR3 has 14 residues. Germline-derived CDR1 and CDR2 are MNHEY and SMNVEV (reference sequence). Trimming removed 6 bases at V and 14 bases at J, with 22 bases between. The CDR3 coding sequence is TGTGCCAGCAGCCGCCCTCCGGGGGACGACGGTCTGTTTTTT. This encodes CASSRPPGDDGLFF.